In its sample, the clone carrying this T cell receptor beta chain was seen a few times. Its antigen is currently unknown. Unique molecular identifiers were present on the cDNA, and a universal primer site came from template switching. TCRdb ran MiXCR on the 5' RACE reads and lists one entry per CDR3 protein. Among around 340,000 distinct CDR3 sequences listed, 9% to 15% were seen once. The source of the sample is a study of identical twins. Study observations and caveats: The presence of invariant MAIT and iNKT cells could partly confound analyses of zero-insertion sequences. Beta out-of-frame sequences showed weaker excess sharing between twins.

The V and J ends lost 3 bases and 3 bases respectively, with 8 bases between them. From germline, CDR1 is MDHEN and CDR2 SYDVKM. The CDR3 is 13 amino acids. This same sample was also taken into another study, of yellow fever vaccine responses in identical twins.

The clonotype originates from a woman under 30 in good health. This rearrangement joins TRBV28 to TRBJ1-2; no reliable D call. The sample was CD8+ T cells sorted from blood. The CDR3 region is CASSFPEYYGYTF. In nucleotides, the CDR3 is TGTGCCAGCAGTTTTCCGGAATACTATGGCTACACCTTC.